A selection of T cell receptor beta chains follows, all from one sample in a study of T cells in Graves' hyperthyroidism and ophthalmopathy. TCRdb used MiXCR to reprocess the multiplex PCR reads, holding one entry per CDR3 protein. The sample yields about 640,000 distinct CDR3 sequences, about 20% seen once. Sequenced material: blood. The receptors shown here come from a man aged 30-40 years with Graves' ophthalmopathy. CDR3s include the opening cysteine and the closing phenylalanine or tryptophan. Fields, in order: D gene, V gene, J gene, clone size, CDR3 protein, CDR3 DNA. The D gene is left open where the match is weak. Clone size is shown for a subset of rows, as once, few, many or a class of expanded clone.

D gene: .; V gene: TRBV5-1; J gene: TRBJ2-7; clone size: .; CDR3 protein: CASSLGFANRAYEQYF; CDR3 DNA: TGCGCCAGCAGCTTGGGATTCGCTAACCGAGCCTACGAGCAGTACTTC
D gene: .; V gene: TRBV10-2; J gene: TRBJ1-2; clone size: few; CDR3 protein: CASTFSLSYGYTF; CDR3 DNA: TGCGCCAGCACCTTTTCATTGTCCTATGGCTACACCTTC
D gene: TRBD2; V gene: TRBV6-2/TRBV6-3; J gene: TRBJ2-1; clone size: few; CDR3 protein: CASSSSSGRAGGEQFF; CDR3 DNA: TGTGCCAGCAGTTCTAGTAGCGGGAGGGCCGGGGGTGAGCAGTTCTTC
D gene: .; V gene: TRBV9; J gene: TRBJ2-1; clone size: .; CDR3 protein: CASSVEPLSEQFF; CDR3 DNA: TGTGCCAGCAGCGTAGAGCCCCTAAGCGAGCAGTTCTTC
D gene: TRBD1; V gene: TRBV30; J gene: TRBJ1-2; clone size: few; CDR3 protein: CAWSGGQGGYGYTF; CDR3 DNA: TGTGCCTGGAGTGGGGGACAGGGGGGCTATGGCTACACCTTC
D gene: .; V gene: TRBV7-2; J gene: TRBJ2-5; clone size: many; CDR3 protein: CASSILGLLGATQYF; CDR3 DNA: TGTGCCAGCAGCATCTTGGGGCTGCTCGGGGCGACCCAGTACTTC
D gene: .; V gene: TRBV6-1; J gene: TRBJ1-3; clone size: few; CDR3 protein: CASIDGQYAANTIYF; CDR3 DNA: TGTGCCAGCATTGACGGACAGTACGCTGCGAACACCATATATTTT
D gene: .; V gene: TRBV6-1; J gene: TRBJ1-4; clone size: few; CDR3 protein: CASSETGGREKLFF; CDR3 DNA: TGTGCCAGCAGTGAGACGGGGGGTAGGGAAAAACTGTTTTTT
D gene: .; V gene: TRBV12-3/TRBV12-4; J gene: TRBJ2-1; clone size: few; CDR3 protein: CASSLFGENEQFF; CDR3 DNA: TGTGCCAGCAGTTTATTCGGGGAGAATGAGCAGTTCTTC
D gene: TRBD1; V gene: TRBV6-2/TRBV6-3; J gene: TRBJ2-7; clone size: .; CDR3 protein: CASSSGQGPSYEQYF; CDR3 DNA: TGTGCCAGCAGTTCGGGACAGGGGCCCTCCTACGAGCAGTACTTC
D gene: .; V gene: TRBV7-8; J gene: TRBJ2-6; clone size: .; CDR3 protein: CASSLPQGTRSGANVLTF; CDR3 DNA: TGTGCCAGCAGCCTCCCACAGGGTACTCGCTCTGGGGCCAACGTCCTGACTTTC
D gene: .; V gene: TRBV4-3; J gene: TRBJ1-6; clone size: .; CDR3 protein: CASSQDIDSPLHF; CDR3 DNA: TGCGCCAGCAGCCAAGACATAGATTCACCCCTCCACTTT
D gene: .; V gene: TRBV18; J gene: TRBJ1-3; clone size: many; CDR3 protein: CASSPSSGNTIYF; CDR3 DNA: TGTGCCAGCTCACCGAGCTCTGGAAACACCATATATTTT
D gene: TRBD2; V gene: TRBV4-1; J gene: TRBJ2-5; clone size: few; CDR3 protein: CASSQLAGGVKTQYF; CDR3 DNA: TGCGCCAGCAGCCAATTAGCGGGAGGGGTGAAGACCCAGTACTTC
D gene: .; V gene: TRBV28; J gene: TRBJ2-5; clone size: many; CDR3 protein: CASSLSRDETQYF; CDR3 DNA: TGTGCCAGCAGTTTGTCCAGGGACGAGACCCAGTACTTC
D gene: .; V gene: TRBV10-3; J gene: TRBJ2-3; clone size: few; CDR3 protein: CAISDREYASTERWDTQYF; CDR3 DNA: TGTGCCATCAGTGATCGGGAGTACGCGAGTACCGAAAGGTGGGATACGCAGTATTTT
D gene: .; V gene: TRBV27; J gene: TRBJ2-7; clone size: .; CDR3 protein: CASSLPPGPNRYEQYF; CDR3 DNA: TGTGCCAGCAGTTTACCCCCCGGGCCCAATCGGTACGAGCAGTACTTC
D gene: .; V gene: TRBV28; J gene: TRBJ2-1; clone size: few; CDR3 protein: CASSSLDQQFF; CDR3 DNA: TGTGCCAGCAGTTCTTTAGACCAGCAGTTCTTC
D gene: TRBD2; V gene: TRBV2; J gene: TRBJ2-3; clone size: .; CDR3 protein: CASSEFGGRAADTQYF; CDR3 DNA: TGTGCCAGCAGTGAATTTGGAGGGAGGGCCGCAGATACGCAGTATTTT
D gene: .; V gene: TRBV20-1; J gene: TRBJ2-7; clone size: .; CDR3 protein: CSARDNGGQYYEQYF; CDR3 DNA: TGCAGTGCTAGAGATAACGGGGGACAATACTACGAGCAGTACTTC
D gene: TRBD1; V gene: TRBV10-3; J gene: TRBJ2-1; clone size: few; CDR3 protein: CATFGRQGAPNEQFF; CDR3 DNA: TGTGCCACGTTTGGGCGGCAGGGGGCTCCCAATGAGCAGTTCTTC
D gene: TRBD2; V gene: TRBV13; J gene: TRBJ2-3; clone size: few; CDR3 protein: CASRTGLAADTQYF; CDR3 DNA: TGTGCCAGCAGAACGGGACTAGCAGCAGATACGCAGTATTTT
D gene: TRBD2; V gene: TRBV5-1; J gene: TRBJ2-3; clone size: few; CDR3 protein: CASSLASGLTDTQYF; CDR3 DNA: TGCGCCAGCAGCTTGGCTAGCGGCCTCACAGATACGCAGTATTTT
D gene: TRBD1; V gene: TRBV7-8; J gene: TRBJ2-7; clone size: many; CDR3 protein: CASSFPEATGSYEQYF; CDR3 DNA: TGTGCCAGCAGCTTCCCGGAGGCGACAGGGTCCTACGAGCAGTACTTC
D gene: TRBD1; V gene: TRBV6-1; J gene: TRBJ2-7; clone size: few; CDR3 protein: CASSTLTGGRVGEQYF; CDR3 DNA: TGTGCCAGCAGTACCCTAACAGGGGGCCGAGTTGGTGAGCAGTACTTC
D gene: .; V gene: TRBV12-3/TRBV12-4; J gene: TRBJ2-7; clone size: many; CDR3 protein: CASSWGTPSYEQYF; CDR3 DNA: TGTGCCAGCAGTTGGGGGACTCCTTCCTACGAGCAGTACTTC
D gene: .; V gene: TRBV11-2; J gene: TRBJ2-3; clone size: .; CDR3 protein: CASSLSGTPVTDTQYF; CDR3 DNA: TGTGCCAGCAGCTTATCTGGGACCCCCGTTACAGATACGCAGTATTTT
D gene: .; V gene: TRBV7-2; J gene: TRBJ2-7; clone size: many; CDR3 protein: CASSSLTGPTYEQYF; CDR3 DNA: TGTGCCAGCAGCTCCTTGACAGGACCGACCTACGAGCAGTACTTC
D gene: TRBD1; V gene: TRBV27; J gene: TRBJ1-5; clone size: many; CDR3 protein: CASSGTGPGNQPQHF; CDR3 DNA: TGTGCCAGCAGCGGGACAGGGCCGGGCAATCAGCCCCAGCATTTT
D gene: .; V gene: TRBV7-2; J gene: TRBJ1-6; clone size: .; CDR3 protein: CASSYGDHSPLHF; CDR3 DNA: TGTGCCAGCAGCTACGGGGACCATTCACCCCTCCACTTT
D gene: TRBD2; V gene: TRBV14; J gene: TRBJ2-7; clone size: .; CDR3 protein: CASSHDSGLSGEQYF; CDR3 DNA: TGTGCCAGCAGCCACGATAGCGGGCTCTCGGGAGAGCAGTACTTC
D gene: .; V gene: TRBV27; J gene: TRBJ1-5; clone size: many; CDR3 protein: CASSLSGVNQPQHF; CDR3 DNA: TGTGCCAGCAGTTTATCAGGGGTCAATCAGCCCCAGCATTTT
D gene: TRBD2; V gene: TRBV11-3; J gene: TRBJ2-3; clone size: few; CDR3 protein: CASSRSTSAPTDTQYF; CDR3 DNA: TGTGCCAGCAGCCGCTCGACTAGCGCCCCCACAGATACGCAGTATTTT
D gene: TRBD1; V gene: TRBV24-1; J gene: TRBJ2-3; clone size: .; CDR3 protein: CATSDLIPGQGSTDTQYF; CDR3 DNA: TGTGCCACCAGTGATTTGATACCGGGACAGGGCTCCACAGATACGCAGTATTTT
D gene: TRBD2; V gene: TRBV29-1; J gene: TRBJ2-7; clone size: many; CDR3 protein: CSAQWTSGYEQYF; CDR3 DNA: TGCAGCGCCCAATGGACTAGCGGCTACGAGCAGTACTTC
D gene: .; V gene: TRBV7-8; J gene: TRBJ2-7; clone size: many; CDR3 protein: CASTPEGRSPYEQYF; CDR3 DNA: TGTGCCAGCACCCCCGAGGGAAGGAGTCCATACGAGCAGTACTTC
D gene: .; V gene: TRBV28; J gene: TRBJ2-3; clone size: .; CDR3 protein: CASSLTSGLQYF; CDR3 DNA: TGTGCCAGCAGTTTGACTAGTGGTTTACAGTATTTT
D gene: TRBD1; V gene: TRBV20-1; J gene: TRBJ2-1; clone size: .; CDR3 protein: CSARDRGGYSYNEQFF; CDR3 DNA: TGCAGTGCTAGGGACAGGGGCGGATACTCCTACAATGAGCAGTTCTTC